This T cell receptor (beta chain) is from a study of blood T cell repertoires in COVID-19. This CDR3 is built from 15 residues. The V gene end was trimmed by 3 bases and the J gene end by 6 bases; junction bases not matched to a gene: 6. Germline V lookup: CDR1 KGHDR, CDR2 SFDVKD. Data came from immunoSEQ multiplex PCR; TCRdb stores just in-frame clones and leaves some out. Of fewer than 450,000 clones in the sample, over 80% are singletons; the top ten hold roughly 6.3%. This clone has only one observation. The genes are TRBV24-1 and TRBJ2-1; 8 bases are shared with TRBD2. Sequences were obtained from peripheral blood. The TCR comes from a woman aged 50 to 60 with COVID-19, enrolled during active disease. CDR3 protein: CATSDRAGARNEQFF. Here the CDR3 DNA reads TGTGCCACCAGTGATCGAGCGGGAGCCCGCAATGAGCAGTTCTTC.